This TCR beta chain appears in the sequencing data of a study of blood T cell repertoires in COVID-19. Whole-study context: PBMCs, B-cell-depleted T cells, or T cells provided the cDNA or gDNA that made up the material.

Generated by immunoSEQ multiplex PCR, the TCRdb table keeps only in-frame clones and is missing some. The sample includes fewer than 350,000 clones, about 85% of them seen just once. Among Cohort 3 donors, those recovered had two negative PCRs, clearance, or symptom resolution. Sequences were obtained from PBMCs or T cells enriched from blood (not recorded which). The origin of this receptor is a woman aged 50 to 65 who had recovered from COVID-19.

CDR3 in DNA: TGTGCCAGCAGCGCAGAGGGTGTGGAGCGGGGGAGCAGCACAGATACGCAGTATTTT. Residues: CASSAEGVERGSSTDTQYF. The V call is TRBV7-9, the J call TRBJ2-3, with TRBD2 identical over 8 bases. Germline lookup yields CDR1 SEHNR and CDR2 FQNEAQ (reference sequence). V lost 5 bases, J lost 0 bases, and 16 bases stayed unmatched. This CDR3 is 19 amino acids long.